This TCR beta chain comes out of a study of tumor-infiltrating lymphocytes in localized non-small cell lung cancer. Study findings and constraints: Compared with uninvolved lung, tumors showed higher T cell infiltration by TCRbeta sequencing. No T-cell fraction difference was seen between IM1 and IM2 tumors.

Sequencing used immunoSEQ multiplex PCR; TCRdb keeps in-frame clones, though not all of them. The data contain tens of thousands of clones, roughly 69% of them seen just once; the ten biggest clones take up around 15%. V lost 3 bases and J 3 bases, leaving 9 bases between the germline ends. CDR3 size: 14 residues. Per the germline V gene, CDR1 is SNHLY and CDR2 is FYNNEI. Worth noting for this clone: Its cognate antigen is unknown.

The source material was lung tumor tissue. This chain links TRBV2 with TRBJ1-5, with TRBD1 as a possible D gene (6 bases). This sequence was found in a human donor with non-small cell lung cancer. The DNA for the CDR3 is TGTGCCAGCAGTGAGGACAGCTCCAATCAGCCCCAGCATTTT. The encoded protein is CASSEDSSNQPQHF.